The 32 T cell receptor beta chains given below trace back to one sample, sequenced in a study of blood T cell repertoires in COVID-19. Clones were sequenced by immunoSEQ multiplex PCR, and TCRdb holds only the in-frame ones, with some missing. The sample has roughly 400,000 clones; around 87% are singletons. Material for sequencing was peripheral blood. These receptors all come from a woman in her sixties with COVID-19, enrolled during active disease.

V and J are TRBV15 and TRBJ1-4, with 8 positions matching TRBD1. V dropped 8 bases and J dropped 2; count of bases not matched to a gene: 4. Germline V lookup: CDR1 LNHNV, CDR2 YYDKDF (reference sequence). This CDR3 comprises 14 residues. The CDR3 is CATRYRGTNEKLFF. CDR3 in DNA: TGTGCCACCCGGTACAGGGGGACTAATGAAAAACTGTTTTTT.

This clone came up once. The rearrangement joins TRBV30 to TRBJ1-2; D is unresolved. V lost 4 bases and J 8 bases, leaving 17 bases between the germline ends. The CDR3 is made up of 13 amino acids. Germline loops: CDR1 GTSNPN, CDR2 SVGIG (reference sequence). CDR3 in amino acids: CAWMTPEGRGYTF. The CDR3 DNA is TGTGCCTGGATGACGCCGGAGGGCCGGGGCTACACCTTC.

This chain uses TRBV7-2 with TRBJ2-7; D might be TRBD1 (6 bases). This CDR3 has 14 amino acids. Trimming removed 0 bases from V and 3 bases from J, with 9 bases in between. Per the germline V gene, CDR1 is SGHTA and CDR2 is FQGNSA. CDR3 region: CASSLAGQSYEQYF. CDR3 coding DNA: TGTGCCAGCAGCTTAGCTGGACAGAGCTACGAGCAGTACTTC.

The V and J genes are TRBV9 and TRBJ1-2; 11 bases map to TRBD1. Germline lookup yields CDR1 SGDLS and CDR2 YYNGEE. V lost 3 bases to trimming and J lost 6 bases; unmatched junction nucleotides: 4. The CDR3 is 14 amino acids. Here the CDR3 DNA reads TGTGCCAGCAGCGGGACAGGGGGCGGAAATGGCTACACCTTC. Translated, it gives CASSGTGGGNGYTF.

This clone has only a few counts. The chain has TRBV6-1 and TRBJ2-3; 8 bases fit TRBD1. The V gene end was trimmed by 3 bases and the J gene end by 3 bases; junction bases not matched to a gene: 8. This CDR3 is 16 amino acids long. Per germline, CDR1 MNHNS and CDR2 SASEGT. The CDR3 spells CASSDLQGALTDTQYF. The CDR3 nucleotides are TGTGCCAGCAGTGACCTCCAGGGGGCCCTAACAGATACGCAGTATTTT.

The rearrangement links TRBV30 to TRBJ2-2, with TRBD2 identical over 7 bases. The CDR3 sequence is 16 residues long. The germline V gene encodes CDR1 GTSNPN and CDR2 SVGIG (reference sequence). Germline trimming cut 0 bases from V and 6 bases from J; bases unmatched to any gene: 10. Here the CDR3 DNA reads TGTGCCTGGAGTGTACGAAATCTAGCGGTGTCCGGGGAGCTGTTTTTT. This sequence encodes CAWSVRNLAVSGELFF.

The chain uses TRBV28 and TRBJ1-1; 7 nucleotides align to TRBD1. This CDR3 spans 15 amino acids. The germline V gene encodes CDR1 MDHEN and CDR2 SYDVKM. V trimming: 2 bases; J trimming: 4 bases; junction bases outside the gene matches: 7. The CDR3 nucleotides are TGTGCCAGCAGTTTACAGGGGGGAAGCGGCACTGAAGCTTTCTTT. Protein: CASSLQGGSGTEAFF. Combining the CDR3 with reference TRBV28 and TRBJ1-1 gives the whole variable domain DVKVTQSSRYLVKRTGEKVFLECVQDMDHENMFWYRQDPGLGLRLIYFSYDVKMKEKGDIPEGYSVSREKKERFSLILESASTNQTSMYLCASSLQGGSGTEAFFGQGTRLTVV.

This sequence joins TRBV4-1 and TRBJ2-1; TRBD1 is a possible D gene (6 bases). Between the trimmed V and J ends, which lost 0 bases and 0 bases, there was a span of 9 bases. CDR1 MGHRA and CDR2 YSYEKL come from the germline V gene. This CDR3 region has 16 residues. CDR3 in DNA: TGCGCCAGCAGCCAAGAGACAGGTCTCTCCTACAATGAGCAGTTCTTC. Its translation: CASSQETGLSYNEQFF.

The rearrangement links TRBV28 to TRBJ1-4, with D unclear. The CDR3 is made up of 11 amino acids. The germline CDR1 and CDR2 sequences are MDHEN and SYDVKM. The germline V and J ends were trimmed by 4 bases and 8 bases, with 5 bases remaining between them. CDR3 bases: TGTGCCAGCAGTTGGGAGGAAAAACTGTTTTTT. Protein: CASSWEEKLFF.

The chain combines TRBV5-6 with TRBJ2-3; a weak D match, TRBD1 (6 bases). Germline CDR1 reads SGHDT; CDR2 reads YYEEEE. Trimming pared 1 base from V and 2 bases from J, leaving 11 bases between. This CDR3 comprises 15 residues. The CDR3 here is CASSLIQGNTDTQYF. CDR3 coding DNA: TGTGCCAGCAGCTTGATCCAGGGGAACACAGATACGCAGTATTTT.

This CDR3 reads CASSLDPTGVGYGYTF. Written as DNA, the CDR3 is TGCGCCAGCAGCTTGGACCCCACAGGGGTGGGCTATGGCTACACCTTC. The V and J genes are TRBV5-1 and TRBJ1-2; 7 bases fit TRBD1. There are 16 residues in the CDR3. Unmatched junction bases numbered 9, after V lost 0 bases and J lost 4 bases. Germline assignment: CDR1 SGHRS and CDR2 YFSETQ.

V usage is TRBV7-3 and J usage is TRBJ1-2; 9 nucleotides line up with TRBD1. CDR3 length: 16 amino acids. V was pared by 5 bases and J by 2 bases, with 9 bases of the junction left unmatched. The V gene's germline CDR1 is SGHTA and CDR2 FQGTGA. The CDR3 DNA sequence: TGTGCCAGCAGCCGACCCCCCGGGACAGGGAACTATGGCTACACCTTC. It yields the protein CASSRPPGTGNYGYTF.

The rearrangement uses TRBV7-2 and TRBJ1-5, with D hard to call. The V end was cut by 2 bases, the J end by 0 bases, with 8 bases between. The CDR3 spans 15 residues. CDR1 is SGHTA and CDR2 is FQGNSA in the germline V gene. The CDR3 loop is CASSLSVSSNQPQHF. In DNA, the CDR3 is TGTGCCAGCAGCTTAAGCGTGAGTAGCAATCAGCCCCAGCATTTT.

The sample holds a few counts of this clone. The rearrangement uses TRBV27 and TRBJ2-7; 7 positions agree with TRBD2. J gave up 5 bases and V 4 bases, and 14 bases lay outside the gene matches. The CDR3 length is 16 residues. Germline CDR1 and CDR2: MNHEY and SMNVEV (reference sequence). For the CDR3, the DNA is TGTGCCAGCAGTTCCTCCGGGACGGGGGGTGTGGACGAGCAGTACTTC. Translated, it gives CASSSSGTGGVDEQYF.

The chain has TRBV5-1 and TRBJ2-5; D gene ambiguous. Trimming pared 2 bases from V and 5 bases from J, leaving 13 bases between. Germline values: CDR1 SGHRS, CDR2 YFSETQ. The CDR3 loop spans 14 amino acids. DNA of the CDR3: TGCGCCAGCAGCTTCGATTACACGGGTGAGACCCAGTACTTC. Its translation: CASSFDYTGETQYF.

Points on this clone: Within the sample, other DNA sequences also encode this same CDR3. The chain employs TRBV7-3 and TRBJ1-1, with TRBD1 matching 7 bases. Looked up from germline, CDR1 is SGHTA and CDR2 is FQGTGA. J gave up 1 base and V 4 bases, and 3 bases lay outside the gene matches. CDR3 length: 14 residues. CDR3 sequence: CASSSGQPNTEAFF. In DNA, the CDR3 is TGTGCCAGCAGCTCGGGACAGCCGAACACTGAAGCTTTCTTT.

This sequence joins TRBV4-2 and TRBJ2-5; the D gene is possibly TRBD2 (5 bases). V shed 0 bases and J shed 2 bases, with 10 bases lying between them. The CDR3 is 15 amino acids. CDR1 and CDR2 (germline): LGHNA, YNFKEQ. CDR3 DNA sequence: TGTGCCAGCAGCCAAGATCGACCGGGACAAGAGACCCAGTACTTC. Translation: CASSQDRPGQETQYF.

This chain connects TRBV2 to TRBJ2-3, with 10 positions matching TRBD2. The CDR3 spans 15 residues. CDR1 is SNHLY and CDR2 is FYNNEI in the germline V gene. V was pared by 7 bases and J by 4 bases, with 8 bases of the junction left unmatched. The CDR3 reads CASTRASGGPDTQYF. DNA of the CDR3: TGTGCCAGCACTAGAGCTAGCGGGGGTCCAGATACGCAGTATTTT.

This clone was picked up one time. The chain has TRBV19 and TRBJ2-5; tentatively, D is TRBD1 (5 bases). This CDR3 has 13 residues. Per germline, CDR1 LNHDA and CDR2 SQIVND (reference sequence). V was pared by 7 bases and J by 2 bases, with 11 bases between. The CDR3: CASNRQRQETQYF. In DNA, the CDR3 is TGTGCCAGTAACAGGCAGAGACAAGAGACCCAGTACTTC.

The table lists this clone with a few counts. The CDR3 protein is CASSLTRGEAFF. CDR3 bases: TGTGCCAGCAGTTTAACCAGGGGGGAAGCTTTCTTT. This sequence joins TRBV28 and TRBJ1-1; 7 bases line up with TRBD1. The junction had 2 bases not matched to a gene; V was cut back by 2 bases and J by 8 bases. The V gene's germline CDR1 is MDHEN and CDR2 SYDVKM. CDR3 size: 12 residues.

CDR3 sequence: CASSLFGASSYNSPLHF. The CDR3 region has the DNA TGTGCCAGCAGCTTATTTGGGGCGAGCTCCTATAATTCACCCCTCCACTTT. This sequence joins TRBV7-9 and TRBJ1-6, with D possibly TRBD1 on 5 matching bases. The germline V gene has CDR1 SEHNR and CDR2 FQNEAQ (reference sequence). V lost 2 bases and J 0 bases, leaving 11 bases between the germline ends. The CDR3 consists of 17 residues.

The chain couples TRBV11-2 to TRBJ1-4, with D perhaps TRBD1 (6 bases). V dropped 5 bases and J dropped 6 bases, with 16 bases sitting between them. The CDR3 extends over 15 amino acids. The germline V gene has CDR1 SGHAT and CDR2 FQNNGV. DNA of the CDR3: TGTGCCAGCAGCCCAGGGGTCGCCGGACATGAAAAACTGTTTTTT. It codes for CASSPGVAGHEKLFF. Full variable domain (outside the CDR3, taken from reference TRBV11-2 and TRBJ1-4): EAGVAQSPRYKIIEKRQSVAFWCNPISGHATLYWYQQILGQGPKLLIQFQNNGVVDDSQLPKDRFSAERLKGVDSTLKIQPAKLEDSAVYLCASSPGVAGHEKLFFGSGTQLSVL.

The chain couples TRBV7-8 to TRBJ1-5; 11 bases agree with TRBD1. Trimming removed 3 bases from V and 0 bases from J; junction bases left unmatched: 1. CDR3 length: 16 amino acids. The germline CDR1 and CDR2 sequences are SGHVS and FQNEAQ. The CDR3 DNA sequence: TGTGCCAGCAGCTTCGGGACAGGGGGTAGCAATCAGCCCCAGCATTTT. Its protein product is CASSFGTGGSNQPQHF.

The chain has TRBV6-1 and TRBJ1-5; TRBD1 matches 8 bases. The CDR3 length is 14 residues. Trimming cost V 3 bases and J 6 bases; bases outside gene matches: 4. In germline, CDR1 is MNHNS, CDR2 SASEGT. As DNA, the CDR3 is TGTGCCAGCAGTGAGTCAGGGGGCAGTCAGCCCCAGCATTTT. Its protein is CASSESGGSQPQHF.

The chain links TRBV7-2 to TRBJ1-6; D gene ambiguous. Germline lookup yields CDR1 SGHTA and CDR2 FQGNSA. The CDR3 consists of 15 residues. Trimming took 2 bases from V and 7 from J, leaving 12 bases between them. The CDR3 reads CASSLSSIVNSPLHF. The CDR3 DNA sequence: TGTGCCAGCAGCTTAAGTAGCATAGTCAATTCACCCCTCCACTTT.

The chain is built from TRBV6-6 and TRBJ1-2, with D maybe TRBD1 (5 bases). CDR1 MNHNY and CDR2 SVGAGI come from the germline V gene (reference sequence). V was shortened by 2 bases and J by 4 bases, with 17 bases between the two germline ends. This CDR3 has 16 residues. In nucleotides, the CDR3 is TGTGCCAGCAGTTACCAGGACAATAGGGGAATCTATGGCTACACCTTC. It codes for CASSYQDNRGIYGYTF.

This rearrangement joins TRBV14 to TRBJ2-1; 14 positions match TRBD2. The J segment lost 6 bases and the V segment lost 4 bases, leaving 5 bases of the junction unmatched. CDR1 is SGHDN and CDR2 is FVKESK in the germline V gene. The CDR3 extends over 16 amino acids. The CDR3 DNA sequence: TGTGCCAGCAGCCGACGGACTAGCGGGGGGTTCAATGAGCAGTTCTTC. It yields the protein CASSRRTSGGFNEQFF.

V gene TRBV7-9 combines with J gene TRBJ2-1; D is unresolved. Germline V gene lookup returns CDR1 SEHNR and CDR2 FQNEAQ (reference sequence). V lost 6 bases and J 5 bases, leaving 14 bases between the germline ends. The CDR3 runs to 14 residues. The chain's CDR3 is CASSSHLSHNEQFF. In nucleotides, the CDR3 is TGTGCCAGCAGTTCTCACCTATCCCACAATGAGCAGTTCTTC.

The J gene is TRBJ2-2, the V gene TRBV6-5, with D possibly being TRBD1 (6 bases). The V and J ends lost 7 bases and 5 bases respectively, with 14 bases between them. This CDR3 has 14 amino acids. Germline CDR1 reads MNHEY; CDR2 reads SVGAGI. The CDR3 DNA reads as TGTGCCAGCATTCGGCAGGGGAAGACCGGGGAGCTGTTTTTT. Translated: CASIRQGKTGELFF.

The V and J genes are TRBV6-4 and TRBJ1-2, with 7 bases aligning to TRBD1. Germline CDR1 is MRHNA and CDR2 is SNTAGT. The CDR3 length is 16 residues. J gave up 5 bases and V 5 bases, and 14 bases lay outside the gene matches. The DNA of the CDR3 is TGTGCCAGCAGTAAATCAGGACAGGTCCCTATTTATGGCTACACCTTC. It translates to CASSKSGQVPIYGYTF.

The chain links TRBV6-6 to TRBJ1-5, with 7 bases identical to TRBD1. V lost 2 bases, J lost 6 bases, and 10 bases stayed unmatched. CDR3 length equals 16 residues. Per germline, CDR1 MNHNY and CDR2 SVGAGI (reference sequence). The CDR3 reads CASSYLMTGWGQPQHF. The CDR3 DNA reads TGTGCCAGCAGTTACCTAATGACAGGGTGGGGTCAGCCCCAGCATTTT.

The V gene is TRBV28, the J gene TRBJ1-6, with a weak D call TRBD1 (5 bases). The V end was cut by 2 bases, the J end by 9 bases, with 14 bases between. This CDR3 has 15 residues. Germline V gene data show CDR1 as MDHEN and CDR2 as SYDVKM. In DNA form, the CDR3 reads TGTGCCAGCAGTTTACCTCTCCCAAGGGGTTCACCCCTCCACTTT. It yields the protein CASSLPLPRGSPLHF.